The source of this T cell receptor beta chain is a study of blood T cell repertoires in COVID-19. Study-wide context: PBMCs, B-cell-depleted T cells, or T cells were the source of the cDNA or gDNA that made up the material.

Enrollees, roughly 18 to 90 years old, lived in fewer than 25 US areas. Allocation to cohorts depended on clinical history reported by the participants. The CDR3 extends over 16 amino acids. Germline V gene sequence: CDR1 WNHNN, CDR2 SYGVQD (reference sequence). V was clipped by 3 bases and J by 9 bases, with 18 bases between them. Authors' analysis steps: Amplification from reference gene primers served as the basis for estimated nucleated cell counts. The protocol was immunoSEQ multiplex PCR, while the TCRdb copy is restricted to in-frame clones and leaves out a portion. D and trimming were read from the DNA, whereas the V and J calls and clone size are those reported in that table. The table includes fewer than 500,000 clones, approximately 87% detected once.

The sample consisted of PBMCs or T cells enriched from blood (not recorded which). The TCR was taken from a woman in her twenties or thirties with acute COVID-19. V usage is TRBV10-1 and J usage is TRBJ1-6; D is uncertain. The CDR3 reads CASSEVRGILSSPLHF. CDR3 nucleotide sequence: TGCGCCAGCAGTGAAGTTCGGGGTATATTGAGTTCACCCCTCCACTTT.